This paragraph covers one T cell receptor (beta chain) sequence. As yet, its antigen is unknown. The sample is drawn from a study of Ad26.COV2.S vaccination and SARS-CoV-2 variants. On the study more broadly: Of the COV1001 trial arms, the Ad26.COV2.S arm included the donor.

The treatment: some 19 received Ad26.COV2.S at low or high dose, single or two shots; about 5 received placebo; per-sample allocation not given. Following the first vaccine or placebo injection, samples were taken on day 63. Within Boston, the person who donated was an adult of 18-55 years. Per germline, CDR1 SGHVS and CDR2 FNYEAQ. The CDR3 is made up of 18 amino acids. V lost 5 bases and J lost 4, with 24 bases in between. Findings and limits, study-wide: Whether participants received vaccine or placebo, their non-spike TCR breadth was similar. Total responses of T cells may have been underestimated by the analyses of TCR breadth and depth.

Some clones are missing from TCRdb's copy, which holds only in-frame ones; the method was immunoSEQ multiplex PCR. The sample has some 290,000 clones, about 86% seen once; the top ten hold under 2%. This sequence was found in a person between 18 and 65 years old who received the Ad26.COV2.S COVID-19 vaccine or a placebo. The J gene is TRBJ1-3, the V gene TRBV7-6, with D possibly matching TRBD1 (5 bases). Here the sequenced sample was peripheral blood, taken in a trial of Ad26.COV2.S vaccine versus placebo. Here the CDR3 DNA reads TGTGCCAGCAGCCTAAAGGGACCGCTTACCACCAAAGGAAACACCATATATTTT. Translated: CASSLKGPLTTKGNTIYF.